The 19 T cell receptor beta chains below come from one sample, sequenced in a study of CD8 T cells in ankylosing spondylitis. Study observations and caveats: Blood of patients with ankylosing spondylitis appeared to be characterized by a TCR beta motif of seven or eight highly homologous variants.

Antigens of these TCRs are unknown. TCRdb re-called the 5' RACE reads with MiXCR, one entry per CDR3 protein. The sample shows about 800,000 distinct CDR3 sequences, 12% of them seen only once. The sequencing sample was made of blood, either unsorted or a sorted T cell fraction (not recorded which). These receptor sequences come from a male donor with ankylosing spondylitis.

This chain joins TRBV10-3 and TRBJ1-1; TRBD1 might be the D (6 bases). This CDR3 contains 13 residues. V was shortened by 8 bases and J by 4 bases, with 14 bases between the two germline ends. The V gene's germline CDR1 is ENHRY and CDR2 SYGVKD. CDR3 amino acids: CAIRVGGGTEAFF. The CDR3 DNA follows: TGTGCCATCCGGGTGGGAGGGGGCACTGAAGCTTTCTTT.

The rearrangement uses TRBV7-2 and TRBJ2-7; TRBD1 agrees at 7 bases. The V gene's germline CDR1 is SGHTA and CDR2 FQGNSA. Trimming cost V 5 bases and J 2 bases; bases outside gene matches: 9. This CDR3 region has 15 residues. CDR3 sequence reads: CASSPRLTGTYEQYF. In DNA, the CDR3 is TGTGCCAGCAGCCCGCGATTGACAGGGACCTACGAGCAGTACTTC.

This rearrangement joins TRBV5-1 to TRBJ2-6; TRBD1 or TRBD2 may be the D gene (5 bases each). The CDR3 runs 14 residues. Germline V gene lookup returns CDR1 SGHRS and CDR2 YFSETQ. V was shortened by 5 bases and J by 2 bases, with 8 bases between the two germline ends. The DNA of the CDR3 is TGCGCCAGCAGGGGGGTCCCTGGGGCCAACGTCCTGACTTTC. This sequence encodes CASRGVPGANVLTF.

This clonotype was seen more than once but under ten times. The V gene is TRBV7-2, the J gene TRBJ2-1; weak D call: TRBD2 (5 bases). With 3 bases removed from V and 7 bases from J, the gap between germline ends came to 10 bases. This CDR3 is 13 amino acids long. From germline, CDR1 is SGHTA and CDR2 FQGNSA. The CDR3 DNA reads as TGTGCCAGCAGCTTGCGGACTCCTAATGAGCAGTTCTTC. Protein product: CASSLRTPNEQFF.

The V gene is TRBV29-1, the J gene TRBJ2-7, with 7 bases identical to TRBD1. The CDR3 has 14 residues. With V trimmed by 4 bases and J by 6 bases, 12 bases remained unmatched. CDR1 SQVTM and CDR2 ANQGSEA come from the germline V gene. CDR3 DNA: TGCAGCGTTGGCCTAGGACAGGCAGCCGGCGAGCAGTACTTC. Translated, it gives CSVGLGQAAGEQYF.

The V gene is TRBV15, the J gene TRBJ2-7; D not certain. CDR3 size: 15 residues. V gave up 5 bases and J gave up 1 base, with 15 bases separating them. The germline V gene encodes CDR1 LNHNV and CDR2 YYDKDF (reference sequence). The CDR3 sequence is CATSGTKTNSYEQYF. CDR3 DNA sequence: TGTGCCACCAGCGGAACCAAGACAAATTCCTACGAGCAGTACTTC.

Only a few counts were recorded for this clonotype. The V and J genes are TRBV4-3 and TRBJ2-3, with D unclear. V dropped 4 bases and J dropped 3 bases, with 8 bases sitting between them. The CDR3 totals 13 residues. The germline V gene has CDR1 LGHNA and CDR2 YSLEER. The CDR3 sequence: CASSRKLTDTQYF. DNA of the CDR3: TGCGCCAGCAGCCGAAAATTGACAGATACGCAGTATTTT.

This clonotype was counted a few times. The genes are TRBV10-2 and TRBJ1-4, with 7 positions matching TRBD1. The CDR3 has 16 residues. Trimming cost V 10 bases and J 8 bases; bases outside gene matches: 19. CDR1 and CDR2 from the germline V gene are WSHSY and SAAADI. The CDR3 spells CATRDSPSGGEEKLFF. The CDR3 DNA reads TGCGCCACCCGGGACAGCCCGAGCGGGGGAGAGGAAAAACTGTTTTTT.

The rearrangement links TRBV7-2 to TRBJ2-2; D gene uncertain. Deletions cut 3 bases from V and 3 bases from J, with 8 bases between. This CDR3 comprises 14 residues. Germline CDR1 is SGHTA and CDR2 is FQGNSA. CDR3 in amino acids: CASSFGPDTGELFF. CDR3 sequence (DNA): TGTGCCAGCAGCTTTGGACCCGACACCGGGGAGCTGTTTTTT.

The V gene is TRBV21-1, the J gene TRBJ2-5; TRBD1, as called in the table, went unchecked against the DNA. TRBV21-1 is a pseudogene locus. This CDR3 region has 15 residues. CDR3 sequence reads: CASSTLRGRQETQYF. DNA of the CDR3: TGTGCCAGCAGCACCCTCAGGGGACGACAAGAGACCCAGTACTTC.

The chain uses TRBV20-1 and TRBJ2-7; possible D gene TRBD2, 5 bases. The CDR3 sequence is 14 residues long. Looked up from germline, CDR1 is DFQATT and CDR2 is SNEGSKA (reference sequence). V was clipped by 6 bases and J by 3 bases, with 18 bases between them. In DNA, the CDR3 is TGCAGTGCGCTACCGGGATTTAGCGACTACGAGCAGTACTTC. Translated: CSALPGFSDYEQYF.

This clonotype was found many times. The chain combines TRBV12-3 or TRBV12-4 with TRBJ1-1, with 7 bases that match TRBD1. J was trimmed by 10 bases and V by 5 bases; bases with no gene match: 10. CDR3 length equals 13 residues. The CDR3 is CASSPRGGQGAFF. The DNA of the CDR3 is TGTGCCAGCAGTCCCAGGGGGGGGCAAGGAGCTTTCTTT.

This clonotype was seen more than once but under ten times. J is TRBJ2-7 and V is TRBV20-1; tentatively, D is TRBD2 (7 bases). V was pared by 2 bases and J by 3 bases, with 17 bases between. Germline lookup yields CDR1 DFQATT and CDR2 SNEGSKA (reference sequence). The CDR3 length is 15 residues. For the CDR3, the DNA is TGCAGTGCTAGACGCGGGGGCCCCGGGATCTACGAGCAGTACTTC. Encoded protein: CSARRGGPGIYEQYF.

This clonotype was observed a handful of times. The chain carries TRBV5-1 and TRBJ2-3; tentative D call: TRBD1 (6 bases). Germline V gene lookup returns CDR1 SGHRS and CDR2 YFSETQ. CDR3 size: 16 residues. Trimming cost V 4 bases and J 1 base, with 16 bases left between them. CDR3 region: CASSGGQSLGTDTQYF. For the CDR3, the DNA is TGCGCCAGCAGCGGTGGACAGTCGCTTGGCACAGATACGCAGTATTTT.

The V call is TRBV7-2, the J call TRBJ2-5, with 8 nucleotides matching TRBD1. The CDR3 runs 14 residues. The trim removed 2 bases at V and 3 bases at J, leaving 2 bases unmatched. In germline, CDR1 is SGHTA, CDR2 FQGNSA. CDR3 residues: CASSLQTGEETQYF. CDR3 DNA sequence: TGTGCCAGCAGCTTACAGACAGGGGAAGAGACCCAGTACTTC.

The chain combines TRBV18 with TRBJ2-7; no clear D gene. Germline CDR1 is KGHSH and CDR2 is LQKENI. The CDR3 is 14 residues long. The V end was cut by 5 bases, the J end by 0 bases, with 11 bases between. CDR3 protein: CASSSEKSSYEQYF. Here the CDR3 DNA reads TGTGCCAGCTCATCAGAAAAAAGCTCCTACGAGCAGTACTTC.

This clonotype appeared a single time. The chain links TRBV7-9 to TRBJ2-4, with a tentative D call TRBD1 (6 bases). The germline V and J ends were trimmed by 2 bases and 2 bases, with 16 bases remaining between them. From germline, CDR1 is SEHNR and CDR2 FQNEAQ (reference sequence). The CDR3 covers 17 residues. CDR3 in amino acids: CASSLRGSTGTKNIQYF. CDR3 DNA sequence: TGTGCCAGCAGCTTAAGGGGCAGCACAGGGACCAAAAACATTCAGTACTTC.

In DNA, the CDR3 is TGTGCCAGCAGTTACTCGATCGATAATTCACCCCTCCACTTT. Amino acids: CASSYSIDNSPLHF. The V and J genes are TRBV6-5 and TRBJ1-6; D is undetermined. V shed 0 bases and J shed 5 bases, with 5 bases lying between them. Germline V gene lookup returns CDR1 MNHEY and CDR2 SVGAGI. The length of the CDR3 is 14 residues.

This clonotype appeared a few times. This chain links TRBV20-1 with TRBJ2-1; TRBD2 is a possible D gene (6 bases). Trimming removed 5 bases from V and 0 bases from J, with 11 bases in between. From germline, CDR1 is DFQATT and CDR2 SNEGSKA (reference sequence). The CDR3 runs to 14 residues. In DNA, the CDR3 is TGCAGTGCTCATAGCGGAAGCTCCTACAATGAGCAGTTCTTC. Residues: CSAHSGSSYNEQFF.